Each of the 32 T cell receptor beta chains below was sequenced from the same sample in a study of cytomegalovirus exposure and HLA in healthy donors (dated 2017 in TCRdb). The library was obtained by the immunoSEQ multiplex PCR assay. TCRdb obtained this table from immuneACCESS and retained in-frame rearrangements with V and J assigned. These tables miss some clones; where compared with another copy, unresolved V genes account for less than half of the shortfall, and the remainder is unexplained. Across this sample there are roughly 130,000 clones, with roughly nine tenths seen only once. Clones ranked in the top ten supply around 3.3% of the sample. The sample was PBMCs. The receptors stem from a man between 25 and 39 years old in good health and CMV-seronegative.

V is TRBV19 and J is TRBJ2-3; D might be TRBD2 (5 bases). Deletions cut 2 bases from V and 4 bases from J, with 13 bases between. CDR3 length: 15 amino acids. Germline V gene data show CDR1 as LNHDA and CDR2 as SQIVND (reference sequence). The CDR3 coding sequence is TGTGCCAGTAGTATACGGTGGAGGCCCCCAGATACGCAGTATTTT. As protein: CASSIRWRPPDTQYF.

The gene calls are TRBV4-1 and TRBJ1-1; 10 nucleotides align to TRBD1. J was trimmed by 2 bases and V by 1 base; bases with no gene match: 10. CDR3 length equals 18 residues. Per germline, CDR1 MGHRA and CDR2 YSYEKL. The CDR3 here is CASSQGKVGTGANTEAFF. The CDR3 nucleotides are TGCGCCAGCAGCCAAGGTAAAGTCGGGACAGGGGCTAACACTGAAGCTTTCTTT.

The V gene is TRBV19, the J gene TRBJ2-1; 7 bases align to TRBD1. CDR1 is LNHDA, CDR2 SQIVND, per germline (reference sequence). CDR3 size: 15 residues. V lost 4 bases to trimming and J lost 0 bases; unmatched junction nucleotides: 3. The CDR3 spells CASSTGTVSYNEQFF. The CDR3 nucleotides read TGTGCCAGTAGTACCGGGACAGTCTCCTACAATGAGCAGTTCTTC.

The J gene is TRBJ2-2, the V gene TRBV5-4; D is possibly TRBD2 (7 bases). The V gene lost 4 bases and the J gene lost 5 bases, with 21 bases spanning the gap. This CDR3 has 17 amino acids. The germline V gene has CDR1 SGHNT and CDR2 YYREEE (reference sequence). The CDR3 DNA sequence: TGTGCCAGCAGCCCCATATGGAAGGCGGGGGCGACCGGGGAGCTGTTTTTT. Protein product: CASSPIWKAGATGELFF.

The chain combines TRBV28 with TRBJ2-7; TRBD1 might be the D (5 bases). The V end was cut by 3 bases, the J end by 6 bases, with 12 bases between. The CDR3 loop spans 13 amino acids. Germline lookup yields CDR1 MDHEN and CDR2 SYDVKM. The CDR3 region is CASSFDSLGEQYF. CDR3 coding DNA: TGTGCCAGCAGTTTCGACAGCCTGGGCGAGCAGTACTTC.

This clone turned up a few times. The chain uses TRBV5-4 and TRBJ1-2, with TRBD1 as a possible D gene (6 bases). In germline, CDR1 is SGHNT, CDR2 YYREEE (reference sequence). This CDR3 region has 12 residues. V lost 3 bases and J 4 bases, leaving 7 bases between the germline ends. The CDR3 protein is CASSWDTYGYTF. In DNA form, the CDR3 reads TGTGCCAGCAGCTGGGACACCTATGGCTACACCTTC.

CDR3: CASSLGGDNEQFF. The CDR3 DNA follows: TGTGCCAGCTCCCTGGGAGGCGACAATGAGCAGTTCTTC. The gene calls are TRBV27 and TRBJ2-1, with D possibly TRBD2 on 6 matching bases. The CDR3 spans 13 residues. Germline V gene data show CDR1 as MNHEY and CDR2 as SMNVEV (reference sequence). The germline V and J ends were trimmed by 8 bases and 5 bases, with 13 bases remaining between them.

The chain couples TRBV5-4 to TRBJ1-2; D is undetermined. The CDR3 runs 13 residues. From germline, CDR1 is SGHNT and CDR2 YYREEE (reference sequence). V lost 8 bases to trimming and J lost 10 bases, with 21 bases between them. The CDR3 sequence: CASLPEDGEDYTF. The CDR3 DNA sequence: TGTGCCAGTCTTCCAGAGGACGGGGAGGACTACACCTTC.

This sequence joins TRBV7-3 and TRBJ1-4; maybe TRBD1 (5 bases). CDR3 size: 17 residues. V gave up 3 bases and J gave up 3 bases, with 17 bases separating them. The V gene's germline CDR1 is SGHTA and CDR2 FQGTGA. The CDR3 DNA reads TGTGCCAGCAGCTTTATAGGGGTTCGGTCCTCTAATGAAAAACTGTTTTTT. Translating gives CASSFIGVRSSNEKLFF.

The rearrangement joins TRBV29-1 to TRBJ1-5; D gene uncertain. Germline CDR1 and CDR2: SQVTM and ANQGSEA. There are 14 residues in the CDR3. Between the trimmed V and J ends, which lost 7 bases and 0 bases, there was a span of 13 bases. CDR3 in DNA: TGCAGCGCTAAAGACGGGTATAGCAATCAGCCCCAGCATTTT. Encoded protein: CSAKDGYSNQPQHF.

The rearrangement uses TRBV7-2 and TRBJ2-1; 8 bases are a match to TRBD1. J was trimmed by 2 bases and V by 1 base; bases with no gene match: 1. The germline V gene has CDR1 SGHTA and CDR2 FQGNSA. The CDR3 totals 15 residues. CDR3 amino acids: CASSLEGQAYNEQFF. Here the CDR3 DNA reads TGTGCCAGCAGCTTAGAGGGACAGGCCTACAATGAGCAGTTCTTC.

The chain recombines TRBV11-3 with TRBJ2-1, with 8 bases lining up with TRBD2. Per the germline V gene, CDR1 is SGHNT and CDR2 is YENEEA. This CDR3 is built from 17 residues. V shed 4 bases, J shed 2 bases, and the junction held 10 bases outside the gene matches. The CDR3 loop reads CASSSYGAGGPYNEQFF. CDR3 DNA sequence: TGTGCCAGCAGCTCCTATGGGGCGGGGGGCCCCTACAATGAGCAGTTCTTC.

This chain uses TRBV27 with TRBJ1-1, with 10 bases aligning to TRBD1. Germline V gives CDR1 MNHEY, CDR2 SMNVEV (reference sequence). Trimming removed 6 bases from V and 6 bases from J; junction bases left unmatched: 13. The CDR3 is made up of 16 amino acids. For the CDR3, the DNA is TGTGCCAGCAGCACTACCCGGGACAGGGGATGGCCTGAAGCTTTCTTT. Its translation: CASSTTRDRGWPEAFF.

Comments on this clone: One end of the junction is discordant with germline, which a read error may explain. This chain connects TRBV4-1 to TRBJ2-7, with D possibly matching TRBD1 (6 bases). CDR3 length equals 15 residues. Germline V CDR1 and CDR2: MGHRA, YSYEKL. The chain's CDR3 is CASSLQEDRFYGQYF. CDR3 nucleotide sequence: TGCGCCAGCAGCCTGCAGGAGGACAGATTTTACGGGCAGTACTTC.

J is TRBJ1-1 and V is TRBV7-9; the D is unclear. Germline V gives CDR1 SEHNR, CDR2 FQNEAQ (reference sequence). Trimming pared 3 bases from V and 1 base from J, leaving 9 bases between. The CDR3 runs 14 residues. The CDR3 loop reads CASSLGRPNTEAFF. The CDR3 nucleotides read TGTGCCAGCAGCTTGGGCAGGCCGAACACTGAAGCTTTCTTT. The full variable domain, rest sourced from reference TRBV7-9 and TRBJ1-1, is DTGVSQNPRHKITKRGQNVTFRCDPISEHNRLYWYRQTLGQGPEFLTYFQNEAQLEKSRLLSDRFSAERPKGSFSTLEIQRTEQGDSAMYLCASSLGRPNTEAFFGQGTRLTVV.

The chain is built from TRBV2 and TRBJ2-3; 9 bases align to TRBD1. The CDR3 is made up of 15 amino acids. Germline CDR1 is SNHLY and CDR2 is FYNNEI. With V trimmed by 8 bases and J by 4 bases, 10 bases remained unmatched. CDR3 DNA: TGTGCCAGCGCCGAGGGGACAGGGAGGCCAGATACGCAGTATTTT. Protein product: CASAEGTGRPDTQYF.

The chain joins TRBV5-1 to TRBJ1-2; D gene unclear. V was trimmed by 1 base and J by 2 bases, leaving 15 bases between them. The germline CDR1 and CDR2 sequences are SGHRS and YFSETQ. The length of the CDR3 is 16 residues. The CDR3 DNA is TGCGCCAGCAGCTTGACGGCTGCCCTAGAAAACTATGGCTACACCTTC. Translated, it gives CASSLTAALENYGYTF.

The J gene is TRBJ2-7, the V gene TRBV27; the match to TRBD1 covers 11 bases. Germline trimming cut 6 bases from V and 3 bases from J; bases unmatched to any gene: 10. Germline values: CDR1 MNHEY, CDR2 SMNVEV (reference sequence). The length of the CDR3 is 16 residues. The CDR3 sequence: CASRRDRGGSGYEQYF. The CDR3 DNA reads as TGTGCCAGCAGACGGGACAGGGGGGGATCGGGCTACGAGCAGTACTTC.

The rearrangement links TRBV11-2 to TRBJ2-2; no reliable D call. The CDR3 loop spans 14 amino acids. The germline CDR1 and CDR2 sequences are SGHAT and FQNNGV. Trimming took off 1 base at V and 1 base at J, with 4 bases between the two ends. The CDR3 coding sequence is TGTGCCAGCAGCTTAGGAGTGAACACCGGGGAGCTGTTTTTT. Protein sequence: CASSLGVNTGELFF.

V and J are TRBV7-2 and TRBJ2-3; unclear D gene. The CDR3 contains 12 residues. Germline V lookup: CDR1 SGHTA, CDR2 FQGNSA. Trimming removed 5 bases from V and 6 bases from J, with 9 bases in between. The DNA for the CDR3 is TGTGCCAGCAGCCCTCGGGTCGATACGCAGTATTTT. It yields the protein CASSPRVDTQYF.

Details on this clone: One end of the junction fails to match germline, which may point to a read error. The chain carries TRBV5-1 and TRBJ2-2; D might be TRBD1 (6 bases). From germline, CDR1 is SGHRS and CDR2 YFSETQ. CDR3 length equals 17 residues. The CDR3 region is CASSVFNRVSNTRELFF. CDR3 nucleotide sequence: TGCGCCAGCAGCGTTTTTAACAGGGTCTCAAACACCAGGGAGCTGTTTTTT.

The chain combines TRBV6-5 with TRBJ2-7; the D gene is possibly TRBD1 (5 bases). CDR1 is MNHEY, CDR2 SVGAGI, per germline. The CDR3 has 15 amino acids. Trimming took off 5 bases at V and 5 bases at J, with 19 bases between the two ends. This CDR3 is CASSINGGAGDEQYF. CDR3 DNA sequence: TGTGCCAGCAGTATAAACGGTGGGGCCGGCGACGAGCAGTACTTC.

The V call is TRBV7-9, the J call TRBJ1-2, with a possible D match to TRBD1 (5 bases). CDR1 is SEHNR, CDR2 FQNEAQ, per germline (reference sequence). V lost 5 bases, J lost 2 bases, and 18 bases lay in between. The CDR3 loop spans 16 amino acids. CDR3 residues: CASSPRPTANNYGYTF. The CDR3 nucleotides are TGTGCCAGCAGCCCCCGCCCGACAGCCAACAACTATGGCTACACCTTC.

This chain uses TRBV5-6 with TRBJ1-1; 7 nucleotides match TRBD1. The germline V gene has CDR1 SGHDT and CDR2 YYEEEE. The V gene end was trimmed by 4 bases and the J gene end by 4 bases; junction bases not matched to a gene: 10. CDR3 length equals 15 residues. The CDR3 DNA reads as TGTGCCAGCAGCCTCGAACAGGGGACGCCCACTGAAGCTTTCTTT. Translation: CASSLEQGTPTEAFF.

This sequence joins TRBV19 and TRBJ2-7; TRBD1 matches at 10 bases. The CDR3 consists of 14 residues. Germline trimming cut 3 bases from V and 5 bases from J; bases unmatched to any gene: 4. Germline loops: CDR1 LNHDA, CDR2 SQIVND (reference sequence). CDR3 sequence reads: CASSIRQGADEQYF. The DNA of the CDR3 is TGTGCCAGTAGTATTAGACAGGGGGCCGACGAGCAGTACTTC.

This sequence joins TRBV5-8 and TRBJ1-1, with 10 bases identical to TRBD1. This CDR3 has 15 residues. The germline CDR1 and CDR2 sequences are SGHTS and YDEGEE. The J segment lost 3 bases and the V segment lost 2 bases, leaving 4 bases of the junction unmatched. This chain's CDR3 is CASSLGQGGDTEAFF. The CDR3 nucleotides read TGTGCCAGCAGCTTAGGACAGGGGGGAGACACTGAAGCTTTCTTT.

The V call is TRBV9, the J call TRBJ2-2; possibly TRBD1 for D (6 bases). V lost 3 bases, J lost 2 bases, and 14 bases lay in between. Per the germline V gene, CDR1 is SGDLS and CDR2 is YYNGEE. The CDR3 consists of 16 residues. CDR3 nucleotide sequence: TGTGCCAGCAGCGAGCCCCCGGGACACAACACCGGGGAGCTGTTTTTT. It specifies CASSEPPGHNTGELFF.

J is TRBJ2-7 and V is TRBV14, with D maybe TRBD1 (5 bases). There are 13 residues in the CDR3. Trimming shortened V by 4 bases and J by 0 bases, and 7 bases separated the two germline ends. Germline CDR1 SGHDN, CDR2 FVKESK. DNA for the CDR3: TGTGCCAGCAGCCTAGGACACTCCTACGAGCAGTACTTC. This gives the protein CASSLGHSYEQYF.

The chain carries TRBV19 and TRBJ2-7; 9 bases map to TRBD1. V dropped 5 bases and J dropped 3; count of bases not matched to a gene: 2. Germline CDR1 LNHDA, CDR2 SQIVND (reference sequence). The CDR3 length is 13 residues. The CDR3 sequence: CASSPTGGYEQYF. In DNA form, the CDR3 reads TGTGCCAGTAGTCCGACAGGGGGCTACGAGCAGTACTTC. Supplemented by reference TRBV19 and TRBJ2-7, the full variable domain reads DGGITQSPKYLFRKEGQNVTLSCEQNLNHDAMYWYRQDPGQGLRLIYYSQIVNDFQKGDIAEGYSVSREKKESFPLTVTSAQKNPTAFYLCASSPTGGYEQYFGPGTRLTVT.

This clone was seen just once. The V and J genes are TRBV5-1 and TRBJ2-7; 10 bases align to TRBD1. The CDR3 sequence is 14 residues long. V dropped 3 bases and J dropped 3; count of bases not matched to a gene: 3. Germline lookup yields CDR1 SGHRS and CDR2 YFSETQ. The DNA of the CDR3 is TGCGCCAGCAGCTGGACAGGGGGGAACTACGAGCAGTACTTC. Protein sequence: CASSWTGGNYEQYF.

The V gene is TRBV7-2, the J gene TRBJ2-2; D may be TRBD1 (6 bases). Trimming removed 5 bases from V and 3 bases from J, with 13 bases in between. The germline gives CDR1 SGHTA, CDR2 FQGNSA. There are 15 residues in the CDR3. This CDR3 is CASSDTGYYTGELFF. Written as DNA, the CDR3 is TGTGCCAGCAGCGACACAGGGTATTACACCGGGGAGCTGTTTTTT.

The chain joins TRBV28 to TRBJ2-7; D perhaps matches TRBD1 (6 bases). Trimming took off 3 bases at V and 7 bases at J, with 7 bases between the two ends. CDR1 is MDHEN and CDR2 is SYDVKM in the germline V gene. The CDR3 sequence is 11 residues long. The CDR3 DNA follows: TGTGCCAGCAGTTTGGGGGCAGAGCAGTACTTC. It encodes CASSLGAEQYF.